This T cell receptor beta chain was retrieved from a study of T cell responses to AZD1222 COVID-19 vaccine. Whole-study findings and limits: Nearly half of the spike-specific TCRs reportedly recognize variant regions that carry no mutations.

About this clone: Its target is not known.

Per the germline V gene, CDR1 is SEHNR and CDR2 is FQNEAQ (reference sequence). V gave up 0 bases and J gave up 6 bases, with 8 bases separating them. The CDR3 runs to 13 residues. The data were produced by immunoSEQ multiplex PCR, yet TCRdb's version contains in-frame clones alone and is incomplete. The repertoire has some 200,000 clones, approximately 90% of them found once; the top ten carry 0.75% to 1%. The chain links TRBV7-9 to TRBJ1-2; D remains unclear. Specimen: peripheral blood, collected on day 0 of AZD1222 vaccination. This clonotype was sampled from an adult in good health. CDR3 bases: TGTGCCAGCAGCTTAGCCCCACCTAATGGCTACACCTTC. Translation: CASSLAPPNGYTF.